This is a list of T cell receptor beta chains from one sample in a study of beta chain features in type 1 diabetes. Sequencing used immunoSEQ multiplex PCR; TCRdb keeps in-frame clones, though not all of them. The sample lists about 360,000 clones, around an eighth seen once, with roughly 0.0097% in the top ten. Sequenced input: naive CD4+ T cells from blood. These receptors all stem from a woman aged 18-35 years with type 1 diabetes. Each CDR3 is given with its conserved first and last residue. The D gene is left open where the match is weak. Expanded clones get a size class; other rows say once, few or many, or leave the size out.

d_call	v_call	clone_size	j_call	cdr3_aa	cdr3_nt
NA	TRBV20-1	few	TRBJ1-1	CSARFGVAAFF	TGCAGTGCTAGGTTCGGGGTGGCAGCTTTCTTT
TRBD1	TRBV5-4	NA	TRBJ2-7	CASGRQGPIEGYEQYF	TGTGCCAGCGGAAGACAGGGGCCGATCGAAGGGTACGAGCAGTACTTC
NA	TRBV7-2	NA	TRBJ2-3	CASSLRSSTDTQYF	TGTGCCAGCAGCTTGAGATCTAGCACAGATACGCAGTATTTT
TRBD1	TRBV5-6	NA	TRBJ2-1	CASSLQYRGTYNEQFF	TGTGCCAGCAGCCTCCAGTACAGGGGGACCTACAATGAGCAGTTCTTC
NA	TRBV4-3	few	TRBJ1-2	CASSQEPRAHYGYTF	TGCGCCAGCAGCCAGGAACCGCGGGCCCACTATGGCTACACCTTC
NA	TRBV28	few	TRBJ2-4	CACGEGVKNIQYF	TGTGCCTGCGGGGAAGGGGTCAAAAACATTCAGTACTTC
NA	TRBV9	few	TRBJ1-2	CASSVEPEVGGYTF	TGTGCCAGCAGCGTAGAGCCGGAGGTTGGTGGCTACACCTTC
NA	TRBV13	NA	TRBJ2-7	CASSLVWGEYEQYF	TGTGCCAGCAGCTTAGTATGGGGGGAGTACGAGCAGTACTTC
TRBD1	TRBV11-3	NA	TRBJ2-1	CASSLDRTSYNEQFF	TGTGCCAGCAGCTTGGACAGGACCTCCTACAATGAGCAGTTCTTC
NA	TRBV7-9	NA	TRBJ2-1	CASSLEPTSSSYNEQFF	TGTGCCAGCAGCTTAGAGCCGACATCGAGCTCCTACAATGAGCAGTTCTTC
NA	TRBV7-8	NA	TRBJ2-3	CASNPRVLTDTQYF	TGTGCCAGCAACCCCAGGGTGCTCACAGATACGCAGTATTTT
NA	TRBV30	few	TRBJ1-5	CAWSVQQLGPQHF	TGTGCCTGGAGTGTACAGCAACTTGGGCCCCAGCATTTT
NA	TRBV19	few	TRBJ2-2	CASSIVQGTGELFF	TGTGCCAGTAGTATAGTACAGGGTACCGGGGAGCTGTTTTTT
NA	TRBV5-8	few	TRBJ1-2	CASSLSRPGGYTF	TGTGCCAGCAGCTTGAGTAGGCCCGGGGGCTACACCTTC
NA	TRBV5-4	NA	TRBJ2-5	CASGLSLAGLETQYF	TGTGCCAGCGGCCTTAGTTTGGCGGGTCTGGAGACCCAGTACTTC
TRBD2	TRBV7-2	few	TRBJ2-7	CASSLRVAGGRQYF	TGTGCCAGCAGCTTACGGGTAGCGGGCGGAAGGCAGTACTTC
NA	TRBV9	few	TRBJ1-2	CASSVGGSNYGYTF	TGTGCCAGCAGCGTAGGTGGCAGTAACTATGGCTACACCTTC
NA	TRBV29-1	NA	TRBJ2-7	CSVEGARNEQYF	TGCAGCGTTGAGGGGGCTAGGAACGAGCAGTACTTC